This TCR beta chain stems from a study of cytomegalovirus exposure and HLA in healthy donors. Concerning this clone itself: Its antigen is unknown.

It was with 60 Vbeta and 13 Jbeta primers that the PCR ran. Sequencing used immunoSEQ multiplex PCR; TCRdb keeps in-frame clones, though not all of them. This table has approximately 100,000 clones, roughly 70% appearing once. The CDR3 consists of 16 residues. The V segment lost 5 bases and the J segment 7 bases; nucleotides outside the gene matches: 13. Germline CDR1 SGHNT, CDR2 YENEEA. Notes on the study in general: The sole available immune exposure information was CMV serostatus. More clonal expansion characterized HLA-associated TCR beta chains than equally common others in a later analysis.

The V call is TRBV11-3, the J call TRBJ2-1, with TRBD2 matching 8 bases. Specimen: PBMCs. The receptor's source is a man in his forties in good health and CMV-seronegative. CDR3: CASSPRLSGGPNEQFF. The CDR3 DNA sequence: TGTGCCAGCAGCCCCCGTCTATCGGGGGGGCCTAATGAGCAGTTCTTC.